The entry that follows covers one TCR beta chain sequence. CDR3 length: 14 amino acids. CDR1 SGHTA and CDR2 FQGNSA come from the germline V gene. The V and J ends lost 5 bases and 7 bases respectively, with 17 bases between them. The source of the sample is a study of blood T cell repertoires in COVID-19. Study-level background: T cells, B-cell-depleted T cells, or PBMCs provided the cDNA or gDNA that served as material.

Measured with immunoSEQ multiplex PCR; TCRdb has only the in-frame clones, and not every one. The sample has approximately 20,000 clones, about 82% seen once. The sample consisted of peripheral blood. This chain joins TRBV7-2 and TRBJ1-2, with D tentatively TRBD1 (6 bases). The sequence came from a man aged 80 or over with acute or convalescent COVID-19. This chain's CDR3 is CASSRTRGGVGYTF. The CDR3 DNA reads as TGTGCCAGCAGCCGGACCAGGGGTGGTGTTGGCTACACCTTC.